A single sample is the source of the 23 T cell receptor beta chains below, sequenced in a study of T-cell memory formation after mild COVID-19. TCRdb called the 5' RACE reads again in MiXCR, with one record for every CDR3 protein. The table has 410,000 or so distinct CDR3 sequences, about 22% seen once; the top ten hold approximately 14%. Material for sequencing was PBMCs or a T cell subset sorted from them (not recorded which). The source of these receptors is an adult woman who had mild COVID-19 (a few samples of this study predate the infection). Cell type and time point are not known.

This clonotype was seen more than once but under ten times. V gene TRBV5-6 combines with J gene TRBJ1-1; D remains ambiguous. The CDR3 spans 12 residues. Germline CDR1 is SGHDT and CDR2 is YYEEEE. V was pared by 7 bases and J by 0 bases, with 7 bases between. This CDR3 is CASQTMNTEAFF. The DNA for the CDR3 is TGTGCCAGCCAAACCATGAACACTGAAGCTTTCTTT.

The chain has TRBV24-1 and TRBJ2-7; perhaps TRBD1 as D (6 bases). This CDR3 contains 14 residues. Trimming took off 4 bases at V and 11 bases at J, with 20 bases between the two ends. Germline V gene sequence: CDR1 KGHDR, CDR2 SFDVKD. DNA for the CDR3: TGTGCCACCAGTGACCCAACTAACAGGGACGGGGAGTACTTC. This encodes CATSDPTNRDGEYF.

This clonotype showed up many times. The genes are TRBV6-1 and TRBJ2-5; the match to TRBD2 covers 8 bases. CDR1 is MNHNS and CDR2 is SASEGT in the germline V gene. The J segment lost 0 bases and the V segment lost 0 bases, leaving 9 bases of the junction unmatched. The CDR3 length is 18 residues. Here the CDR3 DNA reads TGTGCCAGCAGTGAAGCGCGTTGGGCGGGAGGAAACCAAGAGACCCAGTACTTC. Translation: CASSEARWAGGNQETQYF.

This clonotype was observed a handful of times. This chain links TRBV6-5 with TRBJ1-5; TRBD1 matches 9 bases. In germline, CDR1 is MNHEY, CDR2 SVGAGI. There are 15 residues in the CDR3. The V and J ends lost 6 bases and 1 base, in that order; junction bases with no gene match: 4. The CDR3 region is CASRTGTGSNQPQHF. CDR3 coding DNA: TGTGCCAGCAGGACCGGGACAGGGAGCAATCAGCCCCAGCATTTT.

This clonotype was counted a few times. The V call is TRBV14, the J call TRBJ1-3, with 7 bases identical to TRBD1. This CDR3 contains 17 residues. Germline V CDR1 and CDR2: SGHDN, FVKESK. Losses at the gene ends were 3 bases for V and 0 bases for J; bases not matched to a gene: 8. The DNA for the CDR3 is TGTGCCAGCAGCCAGGTCCGACAGGGAGTCTCTGGAAACACCATATATTTT. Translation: CASSQVRQGVSGNTIYF. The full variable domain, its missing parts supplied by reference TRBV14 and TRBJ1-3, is EAGVTQFPSHSVIEKGQTVTLRCDPISGHDNLYWYRRVMGKEIKFLLHFVKESKQDESGMPNNRFLAERTGGTYSTLKVQPAELEDSGVYFCASSQVRQGVSGNTIYFGEGSWLTVV.

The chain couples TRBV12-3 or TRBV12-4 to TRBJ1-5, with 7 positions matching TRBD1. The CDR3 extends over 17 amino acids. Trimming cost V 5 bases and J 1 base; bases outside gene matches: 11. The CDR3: CASSPLPGQKSNQPQHF. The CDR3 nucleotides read TGTGCCAGCAGTCCATTGCCGGGACAGAAAAGCAATCAGCCCCAGCATTTT.

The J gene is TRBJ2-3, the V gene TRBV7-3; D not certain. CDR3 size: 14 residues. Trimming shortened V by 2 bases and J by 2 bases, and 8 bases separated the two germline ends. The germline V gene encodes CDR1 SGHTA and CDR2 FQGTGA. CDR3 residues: CASSLLGNTDTQYF. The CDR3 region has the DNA TGTGCCAGCAGCTTATTGGGGAACACAGATACGCAGTATTTT.

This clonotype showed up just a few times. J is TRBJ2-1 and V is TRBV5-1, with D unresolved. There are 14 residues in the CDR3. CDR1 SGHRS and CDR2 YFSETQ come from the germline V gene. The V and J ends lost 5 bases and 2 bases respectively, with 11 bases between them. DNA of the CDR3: TGCGCCAGCAGGTGGGCCGAAACCTACAATGAGCAGTTCTTC. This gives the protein CASRWAETYNEQFF.

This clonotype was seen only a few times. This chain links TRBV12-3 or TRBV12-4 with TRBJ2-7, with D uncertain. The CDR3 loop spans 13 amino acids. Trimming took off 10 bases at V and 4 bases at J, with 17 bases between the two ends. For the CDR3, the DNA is TGTGCCATCACCCCCACGGGTTCATACGAGCAGTACTTC. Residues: CAITPTGSYEQYF.

CDR3 coding DNA: TGTGCCTGCCGGGACAGGGGCCAAGAGACCCAGTACTTC. Amino acid sequence: CACRDRGQETQYF. This rearrangement joins TRBV6-1 to TRBJ2-5; 10 nucleotides agree with TRBD1. The V gene's germline CDR1 is MNHNS and CDR2 SASEGT. CDR3 size: 13 residues. V lost 11 bases to trimming and J lost 1 base; unmatched junction nucleotides: 4.

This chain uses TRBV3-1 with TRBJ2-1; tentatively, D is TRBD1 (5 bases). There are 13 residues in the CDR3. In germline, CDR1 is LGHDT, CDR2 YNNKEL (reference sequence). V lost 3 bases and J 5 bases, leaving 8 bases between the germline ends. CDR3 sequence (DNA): TGTGCCAGCAGCCATCCAGGGAACAATGAGCAGTTCTTC. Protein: CASSHPGNNEQFF.

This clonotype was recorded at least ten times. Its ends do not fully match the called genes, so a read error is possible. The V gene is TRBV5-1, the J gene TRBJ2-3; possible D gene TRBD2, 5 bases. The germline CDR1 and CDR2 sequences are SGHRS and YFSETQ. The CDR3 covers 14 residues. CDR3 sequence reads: CASSLGGLTDTQYF. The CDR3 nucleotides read TGTGCCAGCAGCTTAGGCGGACTCACAGATACGCAGTATTTT. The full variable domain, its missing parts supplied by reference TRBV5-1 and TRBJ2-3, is KAGVTQTPRYLIKTRGQQVTLSCSPISGHRSVSWYQQTPGQGLQFLFEYFSETQRNKGNFPGRFSGRQFSNSRSEMNVSTLELGDSALYLCASSLGGLTDTQYFGPGTRLTVL.

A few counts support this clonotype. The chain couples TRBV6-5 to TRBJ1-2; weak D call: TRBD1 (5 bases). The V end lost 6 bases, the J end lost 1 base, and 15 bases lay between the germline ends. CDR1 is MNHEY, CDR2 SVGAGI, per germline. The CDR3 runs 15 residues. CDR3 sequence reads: CASRITGTSNYGYTF. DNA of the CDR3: TGTGCCAGCAGAATCACCGGGACGAGTAACTATGGCTACACCTTC.

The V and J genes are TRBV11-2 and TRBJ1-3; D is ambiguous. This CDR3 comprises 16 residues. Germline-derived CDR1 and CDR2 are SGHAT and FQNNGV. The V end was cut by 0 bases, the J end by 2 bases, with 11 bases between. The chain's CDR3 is CASSLEIWGTGNTIYF. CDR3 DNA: TGTGCCAGCAGCTTAGAGATTTGGGGAACTGGAAACACCATATATTTT.

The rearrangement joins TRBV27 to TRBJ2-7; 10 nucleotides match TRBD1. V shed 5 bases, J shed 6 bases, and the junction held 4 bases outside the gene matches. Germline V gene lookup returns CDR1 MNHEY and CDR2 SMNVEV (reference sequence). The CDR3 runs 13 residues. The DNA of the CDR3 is TGTGCCAGCAGTCAGTGGACAGGGGGCGAGCAGTACTTC. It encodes CASSQWTGGEQYF.

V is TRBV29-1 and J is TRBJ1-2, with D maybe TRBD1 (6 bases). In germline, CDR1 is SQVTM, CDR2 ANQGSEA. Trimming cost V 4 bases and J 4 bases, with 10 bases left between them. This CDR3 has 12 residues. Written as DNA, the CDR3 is TGCAGCGTTGCTTTCAGGGGCTATGGCTACACCTTC. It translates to CSVAFRGYGYTF. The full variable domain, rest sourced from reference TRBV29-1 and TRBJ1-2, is SAVISQKPSRDICQRGTSLTIQCQVDSQVTMMFWYRQQPGQSLTLIATANQGSEATYESGFVIDKFPISRPNLTFSTLTVSNMSPEDSSIYLCSVAFRGYGYTFGSGTRLTVV.

CDR3 amino acids: CASSQDTQTSYGYTF. In DNA, the CDR3 is TGCGCCAGCAGCCAAGATACCCAGACATCCTATGGCTACACCTTC. This sequence joins TRBV4-1 and TRBJ1-2; D is uncertain. Germline assignment: CDR1 MGHRA and CDR2 YSYEKL. V dropped 0 bases and J dropped 4 bases, with 12 bases sitting between them. There are 15 residues in the CDR3.

CDR3 nucleotides: TGTGCCAGCAGCTTAGTATTGGCGGGAGGGCTGACGTTCTTC. Residues: CASSLVLAGGLTFF. This chain links TRBV11-3 with TRBJ2-1; 9 bases are shared with TRBD2. The CDR3 contains 14 residues. V was clipped by 1 base and J by 15 bases; unmatched bases: 10. Germline CDR1 SGHNT, CDR2 YENEEA. The variable domain in full, completed from reference TRBV11-3 and TRBJ2-1, reads EAGVVQSPRYKIIEKKQPVAFWCNPISGHNTLYWYLQNLGQGPELLIRYENEEAVDDSQLPKDRFSAERLKGVDSTLKIQPAELGDSAVYLCASSLVLAGGLTFFGPGTRLTVL.

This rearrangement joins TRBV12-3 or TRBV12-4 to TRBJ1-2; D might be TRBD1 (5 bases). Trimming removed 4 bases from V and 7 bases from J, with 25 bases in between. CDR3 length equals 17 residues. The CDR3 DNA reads TGTGCCAGCAGTTCCCCACCACGGGGCACGGTGGGGGTTGGCTACACCTTC. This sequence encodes CASSSPPRGTVGVGYTF.

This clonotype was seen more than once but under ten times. The CDR3 nucleotides read TGTGCCAGCAGCTCAGAGACTAGCGGGATCTACAATGAGCAGTTCTTC. Protein: CASSSETSGIYNEQFF. The J gene is TRBJ2-1, the V gene TRBV7-9; 11 nucleotides align to TRBD2. Germline values: CDR1 SEHNR, CDR2 FQNEAQ (reference sequence). V lost 4 bases to trimming and J lost 3 bases; unmatched junction nucleotides: 5. CDR3 length: 16 amino acids. The entire variable domain, with the rest obtained from reference TRBV7-9 and TRBJ2-1, is as follows: DTGVSQNPRHKITKRGQNVTFRCDPISEHNRLYWYRQTLGQGPEFLTYFQNEAQLEKSRLLSDRFSAERPKGSFSTLEIQRTEQGDSAMYLCASSSETSGIYNEQFFGPGTRLTVL.

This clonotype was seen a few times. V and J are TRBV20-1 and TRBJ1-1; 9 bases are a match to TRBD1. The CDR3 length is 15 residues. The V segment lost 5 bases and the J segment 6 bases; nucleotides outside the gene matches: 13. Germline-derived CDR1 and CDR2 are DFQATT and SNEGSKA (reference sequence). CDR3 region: CSAAQGAGRGAEAFF. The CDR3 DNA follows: TGCAGTGCTGCACAGGGGGCGGGGCGGGGCGCTGAAGCTTTCTTT.

This CDR3 reads CASSQRGTSGNHPYEQYF. The CDR3 DNA reads TGTGCCAGCAGCCAAAGGGGGACTAGCGGGAACCATCCCTACGAGCAGTACTTC. The genes are TRBV14 and TRBJ2-7; 13 bases are shared with TRBD2. Germline CDR1 and CDR2: SGHDN and FVKESK. The CDR3 totals 18 residues. V lost 2 bases to trimming and J lost 2 bases; unmatched junction nucleotides: 9.

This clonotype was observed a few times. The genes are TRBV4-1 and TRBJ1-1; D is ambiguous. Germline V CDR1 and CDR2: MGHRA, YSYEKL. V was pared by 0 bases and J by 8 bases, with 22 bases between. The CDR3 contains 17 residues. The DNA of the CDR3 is TGCGCCAGCAGCCAAGATACCGCGCTGGTCCTGTCGCCAGAAGCTTTCTTT. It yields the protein CASSQDTALVLSPEAFF.